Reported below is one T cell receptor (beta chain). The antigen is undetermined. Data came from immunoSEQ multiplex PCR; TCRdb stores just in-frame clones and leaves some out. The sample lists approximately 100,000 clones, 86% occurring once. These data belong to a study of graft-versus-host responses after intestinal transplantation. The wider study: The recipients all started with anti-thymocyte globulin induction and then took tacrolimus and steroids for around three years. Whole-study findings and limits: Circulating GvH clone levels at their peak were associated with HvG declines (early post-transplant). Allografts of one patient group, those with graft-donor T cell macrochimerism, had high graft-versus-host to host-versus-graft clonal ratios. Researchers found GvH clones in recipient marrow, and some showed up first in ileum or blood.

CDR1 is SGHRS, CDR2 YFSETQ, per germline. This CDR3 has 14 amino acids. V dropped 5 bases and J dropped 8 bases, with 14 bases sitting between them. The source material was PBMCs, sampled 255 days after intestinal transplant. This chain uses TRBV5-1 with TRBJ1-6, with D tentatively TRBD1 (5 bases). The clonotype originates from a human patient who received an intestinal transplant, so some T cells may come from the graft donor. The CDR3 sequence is CASSNAGFDSPLHF. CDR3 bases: TGCGCCAGCAGTAACGCAGGGTTCGATTCACCCCTCCACTTT.